The 19 T cell receptor beta chains presented below share a single source sample, sequenced in a study of Graves' ophthalmopathy and Graves' hyperthyroidism. Transcripts of RNA were the source for amplifying TCR beta CDR3 regions. First-round RT-PCR relied on HTBI primers, and a second-round multiplex PCR came next. TCRdb redid the calling of the multiplex PCR reads with MiXCR, one entry per CDR3 protein. The repertoire holds 740,000 or so distinct CDR3 sequences, with roughly two fifths as singletons. Sequenced material: peripheral blood. These receptors came from an adult man with Graves' ophthalmopathy.

CDR3 loop: CASSLSAGRTGELFF. The CDR3 DNA reads TGTGCCAGCAGTTTATCCGCAGGGCGTACCGGGGAGCTGTTTTTT. The rearrangement uses TRBV12-3 or TRBV12-4 and TRBJ2-2; D is possibly TRBD1 (5 bases). This CDR3 comprises 15 residues. Trimming took 2 bases from V and 5 from J, leaving 12 bases between them.

Turning to this clonotype: The junction shows a germline mismatch at one end, possibly a read error. The chain has TRBV12-3 or TRBV12-4 and TRBJ2-5; TRBD2 agrees at 10 bases. CDR3 size: 16 residues. The CDR3: CASSQGLAVNQGTQYF. The DNA for the CDR3 is TGTGCCAGCAGCCAAGGACTAGCGGTAAACCAAGGGACCCAGTACTTC.

This clonotype was picked up many times. This chain connects TRBV5-8 to TRBJ2-6; D could derive from TRBD1 or TRBD2 (5 bases each). Deletions cut 0 bases from V and 2 bases from J, with 9 bases between. Germline CDR1 and CDR2: SGHTS and YDEGEE. CDR3 length: 16 residues. The CDR3 loop is CASSLVGATGANVLTF. The DNA for the CDR3 is TGTGCCAGCAGCTTGGTCGGGGCCACTGGGGCCAACGTCCTGACTTTC.

This clonotype was detected many times. The chain carries TRBV2 and TRBJ1-1; 10 nucleotides agree with TRBD1. This CDR3 region has 15 residues. In germline, CDR1 is SNHLY, CDR2 FYNNEI. The V gene end was trimmed by 2 bases and the J gene end by 6 bases; junction bases not matched to a gene: 6. CDR3 protein: CASSELRTGGSEAFF. CDR3 sequence (DNA): TGTGCCAGCAGTGAACTTCGGACAGGGGGATCTGAAGCTTTCTTT. Variable domain in full (rest from reference TRBV2 and TRBJ1-1): EPEVTQTPSHQVTQMGQEVILRCVPISNHLYFYWYRQILGQKVEFLVSFYNNEISEKSEIFDDQFSVERPDGSNFTLKIRSTKLEDSAMYFCASSELRTGGSEAFFGQGTRLTVV.

Concerning this clonotype itself: Being one base from a much bigger clone, this may be a read error. This chain links TRBV2 with TRBJ2-7, with D tentatively TRBD2 (7 bases). The V gene's germline CDR1 is SNHLY and CDR2 FYNNEI. The CDR3 is 13 amino acids. This CDR3 reads CAISDGGPYEQCF. CDR3 bases: TGTGCCATCAGTGACGGGGGGCCCTACGAGCAGTGCTTC.

The chain couples TRBV9 to TRBJ2-3, with D maybe TRBD1 (6 bases). V lost 3 bases and J lost 4, with 15 bases in between. The CDR3 consists of 15 residues. The germline CDR1 and CDR2 sequences are SGDLS and YYNGEE. CDR3 sequence (DNA): TGTGCCAGCAGCGATAACAGGGTTTTCCCAGATACGCAGTATTTT. It translates to CASSDNRVFPDTQYF.

V usage is TRBV7-9 and J usage is TRBJ1-3; a weak D match, TRBD1 (5 bases). Germline V lookup: CDR1 SEHNR, CDR2 FQNEAQ (reference sequence). The CDR3 is 14 amino acids. V lost 5 bases, J lost 3 bases, and 11 bases lay in between. The CDR3 DNA reads TGTGCCAGCAGCCCCGGGACCTTTGGAAACACCATATATTTT. Its translation is CASSPGTFGNTIYF.

This clonotype was counted only a few times. This chain joins TRBV14 and TRBJ2-2, with unresolved D. CDR1 SGHDN and CDR2 FVKESK come from the germline V gene. The V end was cut by 4 bases, the J end by 6 bases, with 9 bases between. The CDR3 sequence is 13 residues long. The CDR3 DNA follows: TGTGCCAGCAGCCTAACAAGGCCCGGGGAGCTGTTTTTT. This translates into CASSLTRPGELFF.

The chain couples TRBV19 to TRBJ2-2; TRBD1 aligns across 9 bases. The CDR3 has 15 residues. Germline values: CDR1 LNHDA, CDR2 SQIVND (reference sequence). J gave up 5 bases and V 9 bases, and 10 bases lay outside the gene matches. CDR3 nucleotide sequence: TGTGCCAGCAGTTCCGGGGGACAGGGAACCGGGGAGCTGTTTTTT. Its translation: CASSSGGQGTGELFF.

The table lists this clonotype with a few counts. V usage is TRBV27 and J usage is TRBJ1-1; D possibly corresponds to TRBD1 (6 bases). The CDR3 sequence is 14 residues long. V shed 7 bases and J shed 1 base, with 13 bases lying between them. Germline values: CDR1 MNHEY, CDR2 SMNVEV (reference sequence). This CDR3 is CASKWIQGNTEAFF. CDR3 bases: TGTGCCAGCAAGTGGATACAGGGGAACACTGAAGCTTTCTTT.

As for this clonotype: A much larger clonotype is one base distant, so this may be a read error. The gene calls are TRBV10-1 and TRBJ1-6; D unclear. The length of the CDR3 is 13 residues. CDR1 and CDR2 from the germline V gene are WNHNN and SYGVQD (reference sequence). The germline V and J ends were trimmed by 7 bases and 5 bases, with 9 bases remaining between them. The CDR3 spells CASNSGDNSPLHF. The CDR3 DNA sequence: TGCGCCAGCAACAGCGGTGATAATTCACCCCTCCACTTT.

The CDR3 coding sequence is TGTGCCAGCAGTGATTTAGCGGGGGGGGAAGAGACCCAGTACTTC. Translation gives CASSDLAGGEETQYF. The chain links TRBV7-9 to TRBJ2-5, with 11 bases matching TRBD2. Germline CDR1 is SEHNR and CDR2 is FQNEAQ (reference sequence). CDR3 length equals 15 residues. V shed 6 bases, J shed 3 bases, and the junction held 6 bases outside the gene matches.

The chain uses TRBV20-1 and TRBJ1-1; D is unclear. V was cut by 5 bases and J by 2 bases, with 12 bases left in between. Germline V gene lookup returns CDR1 DFQATT and CDR2 SNEGSKA (reference sequence). The CDR3 length is 13 residues. The CDR3 coding sequence is TGCAGTGCTTCGACCGACACCAACACTGAAGCTTTCTTT. Protein: CSASTDTNTEAFF.

This clonotype was seen many times. The rearrangement joins TRBV7-9 to TRBJ2-7, with D perhaps TRBD1 or TRBD2 (6 bases each). Germline V CDR1 and CDR2: SEHNR, FQNEAQ (reference sequence). Trimming stripped 5 bases from V and 0 bases from J, with 11 bases between. The CDR3 contains 14 residues. CDR3 residues: CASSQGGSSYEQYF. CDR3 nucleotides: TGTGCCAGCAGCCAAGGGGGGAGCTCCTACGAGCAGTACTTC.

This sequence joins TRBV6-1 and TRBJ2-7; D perhaps matches TRBD1 (5 bases). The CDR3 contains 14 residues. V was shortened by 8 bases and J by 2 bases, with 16 bases between the two germline ends. Germline V gives CDR1 MNHNS, CDR2 SASEGT. The CDR3 region is CASVSAGSAYEQYF. The CDR3 coding sequence is TGTGCCAGCGTCTCTGCAGGGTCGGCCTACGAGCAGTACTTC.

This clonotype came up a few times. One end of the junction varies from germline; a read error may be responsible. The V call is TRBV7-3, the J call TRBJ1-2; D unclear. This CDR3 spans 14 amino acids. CDR1 and CDR2 (germline): SGHTA, FQGTGA. The CDR3 loop is CASSQGLGVYGYTF. For the CDR3, the DNA is TGCGCCAGCAGCCAAGGTCTAGGAGTTTATGGCTACACCTTC.

This clonotype was picked up many times. The J gene is TRBJ2-2, the V gene TRBV2; D unclear. Germline values: CDR1 SNHLY, CDR2 FYNNEI. This CDR3 spans 13 amino acids. Trimming removed 1 base at V and 5 bases at J, with 5 bases between. The CDR3 sequence is CASSEDRTGELFF. The CDR3 region has the DNA TGTGCCAGCAGTGAAGACCGAACCGGGGAGCTGTTTTTT.

This chain uses TRBV11-1 with TRBJ2-5; 8 nucleotides agree with TRBD1. Germline values: CDR1 SGHAT, CDR2 FQDESV (reference sequence). Unmatched junction bases numbered 8, after V lost 3 bases and J lost 5 bases. The CDR3 has 15 amino acids. The CDR3 region is CASSLRQGQWETQYF. For the CDR3, the DNA is TGTGCCAGCAGCTTGAGACAGGGGCAGTGGGAGACCCAGTACTTC.

This clonotype came up once. A much larger clone is a single base away; this may be a read error. In DNA form, the CDR3 reads TGCAGCGTTCTACCGGGTGAAGCTTCCTTT. This translates into CSVLPGEASF. The V gene is TRBV29-1, the J gene TRBJ1-1, with D hard to call. The CDR3 runs to 10 residues. Germline V gives CDR1 SQVTM, CDR2 ANQGSEA.